This T cell receptor beta chain was obtained from a study of human T cells and chemical hapten exposure. The time point: healthy volunteer bleed at 2 weeks. Extraction yielded total RNA from whole blood (unfractionated). Trimming pared 6 bases from V and 7 bases from J, leaving 16 bases between. The CDR3 spans 15 residues. Study conclusions and caveats: TCRs at high frequency, those above 1 in 1000, did not change with DPC sensitization.

TCRdb ran MiXCR on the RACE reads and lists one entry per CDR3 protein. In the table there are over 100,000 distinct CDR3 sequences, about 8.2% of which are singletons. At least ten counts were recorded for this clonotype. No antigen is known for it. The sample consisted of whole blood. The V and J genes are TRBV12-3 or TRBV12-4 and TRBJ1-6; maybe TRBD1 (6 bases). The TCR was taken from a male donor in good health. Some clones in this sample may be carry-over from other donors' samples. As DNA, the CDR3 is TGTGCCAGCAGCCCACAGGGTACAGAGAATTCACCCCTCCACTTT. It codes for CASSPQGTENSPLHF.